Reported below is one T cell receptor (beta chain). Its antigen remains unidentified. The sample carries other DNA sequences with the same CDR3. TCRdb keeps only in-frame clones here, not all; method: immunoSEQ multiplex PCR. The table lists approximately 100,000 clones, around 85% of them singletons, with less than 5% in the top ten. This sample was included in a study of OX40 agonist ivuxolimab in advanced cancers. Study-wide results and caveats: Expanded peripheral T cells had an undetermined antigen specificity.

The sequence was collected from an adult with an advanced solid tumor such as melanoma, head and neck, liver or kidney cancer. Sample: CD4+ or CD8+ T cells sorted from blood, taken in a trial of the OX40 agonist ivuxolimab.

CDR3 sequence: CASSPSTDTQYF. CDR3 nucleotides: TGTGCCAGCAGCCCTAGCACAGATACGCAGTATTTT. This chain uses TRBV11-2 with TRBJ2-3, with D unresolved. Trimming removed 5 bases at V and 0 bases at J, with 3 bases between. Per germline, CDR1 SGHAT and CDR2 FQNNGV. The CDR3 runs 12 residues.